This entry lists 19 T cell receptor beta chains sequenced from one sample in a study of blood T cell repertoires in COVID-19. Measured with immunoSEQ multiplex PCR; TCRdb has only the in-frame clones, and not every one. The table lists some 100,000 clones, more than 65% of them singletons. Sequenced sample: peripheral blood. Receptor source: a man aged 80 or over with active or convalescent COVID-19.

This clone was seen only once. The chain combines TRBV5-1 with TRBJ2-2; no reliable D call. Trimming stripped 4 bases from V and 1 base from J, with 8 bases between. Germline CDR1 SGHRS, CDR2 YFSETQ. CDR3 length: 14 amino acids. In DNA form, the CDR3 reads TGCGCCAGCAGCCCCCCCAGGAACACCGGGGAGCTGTTTTTT. It is translated as CASSPPRNTGELFF. The whole variable domain, filled in from reference TRBV5-1 and TRBJ2-2, reads KAGVTQTPRYLIKTRGQQVTLSCSPISGHRSVSWYQQTPGQGLQFLFEYFSETQRNKGNFPGRFSGRQFSNSRSEMNVSTLELGDSALYLCASSPPRNTGELFFGEGSRLTVL.

The CDR3 loop is CASSLSQRGELFF. CDR3 in DNA: TGTGCCAGCAGCTTAAGTCAGAGGGGGGAGCTGTTTTTT. The V gene is TRBV7-2, the J gene TRBJ2-2; D remains ambiguous. Germline CDR1 is SGHTA and CDR2 is FQGNSA. Trimming pared 2 bases from V and 8 bases from J, leaving 9 bases between. There are 13 residues in the CDR3.

The chain carries TRBV5-1 and TRBJ2-5, with 7 bases matching TRBD2. The junction had 8 bases not matched to a gene; V was cut back by 2 bases and J by 1 base. The V gene's germline CDR1 is SGHRS and CDR2 YFSETQ. The CDR3 consists of 16 residues. This CDR3 reads CASSFGGGRAQETQYF. For the CDR3, the DNA is TGCGCCAGCAGCTTTGGCGGGGGAAGGGCCCAAGAGACCCAGTACTTC.

The genes are TRBV2 and TRBJ1-5; TRBD1 is a possible D gene (5 bases). CDR3 length equals 14 residues. Germline CDR1 and CDR2: SNHLY and FYNNEI. Trimming cost V 0 bases and J 7 bases, with 10 bases left between them. The CDR3 DNA is TGTGCCAGCAGTGAAGCAAGGGGTGAACAGCCCCAGCATTTT. Protein sequence: CASSEARGEQPQHF.

The chain's CDR3 is CASSLGLAGWIQQETQYF. CDR3 coding DNA: TGCGCCAGCAGCTTAGGACTAGCGGGGTGGATCCAACAAGAGACCCAGTACTTC. V is TRBV5-1 and J is TRBJ2-5, with 12 bases that match TRBD2. The CDR3 runs to 18 residues. The V and J ends lost 2 bases and 2 bases, in that order; junction bases with no gene match: 10. The V gene's germline CDR1 is SGHRS and CDR2 YFSETQ.

The rearrangement joins TRBV5-6 to TRBJ1-4; D is unresolved. The CDR3 covers 13 residues. The ends were cut back, 3 bases at V and 1 base at J, with 4 bases in the middle. Germline V CDR1 and CDR2: SGHDT, YYEEEE. This CDR3 reads CASSSLTNEKLFF. The CDR3 DNA follows: TGTGCCAGCAGCTCCCTAACTAATGAAAAACTGTTTTTT.

V is TRBV28 and J is TRBJ2-5; possible D gene TRBD2, 6 bases. CDR1 and CDR2 (germline): MDHEN, SYDVKM. V shed 5 bases and J shed 3 bases, with 10 bases lying between them. This CDR3 spans 13 amino acids. Here the CDR3 reads CASSRASEETQYF. Written as DNA, the CDR3 is TGTGCCAGCAGTAGGGCTAGCGAAGAGACCCAGTACTTC.

This chain connects TRBV5-6 to TRBJ1-1; TRBD1 is a possible D gene (5 bases). V was clipped by 4 bases and J by 5 bases, with 12 bases between them. There are 13 residues in the CDR3. Per germline, CDR1 SGHDT and CDR2 YYEEEE. The CDR3 loop reads CASSLKGLTEAFF. CDR3 in DNA: TGTGCCAGCAGCCTTAAGGGGTTAACTGAAGCTTTCTTT.

This clone appeared a single time. V and J are TRBV27 and TRBJ1-5; 12 bases line up with TRBD1. The CDR3 has 16 residues. Germline trimming cut 6 bases from V and 4 bases from J; bases unmatched to any gene: 7. CDR1 and CDR2 (germline): MNHEY, SMNVEV (reference sequence). The CDR3 protein is CASSPGTGGANQPQHF. The CDR3 bases are TGTGCCAGCAGCCCCGGGACAGGGGGCGCGAATCAGCCCCAGCATTTT.

The chain has TRBV11-2 and TRBJ1-4, with no clear D. The V end lost 5 bases, the J end lost 0 bases, and 7 bases lay between the germline ends. Per the germline V gene, CDR1 is SGHAT and CDR2 is FQNNGV. This CDR3 region has 14 residues. CDR3 nucleotide sequence: TGTGCCAGCAGCCCTAGTGCAACTAATGAAAAACTGTTTTTT. Amino acid sequence: CASSPSATNEKLFF.

V and J are TRBV6-5 and TRBJ1-1; D unclear. Trimming removed 0 bases from V and 3 bases from J, with 5 bases in between. CDR1 and CDR2 (germline): MNHEY, SVGAGI. The CDR3 has 13 residues. CDR3 protein: CASSYSQYTEAFF. Written as DNA, the CDR3 is TGTGCCAGCAGTTACTCTCAGTACACTGAAGCTTTCTTT.

V is TRBV27 and J is TRBJ2-5; 7 nucleotides agree with TRBD2. Unmatched junction bases numbered 14, after V lost 6 bases and J lost 1 base. The CDR3 is 17 residues long. The germline V gene encodes CDR1 MNHEY and CDR2 SMNVEV (reference sequence). CDR3 coding DNA: TGTGCCAGCAGGCCCGGGGCGGGGGTTCAGGGCCAAGAGACCCAGTACTTC. This gives the protein CASRPGAGVQGQETQYF.

This chain connects TRBV7-3 to TRBJ2-1, with a possible D match to TRBD1 (6 bases). The germline V gene has CDR1 SGHTA and CDR2 FQGTGA. The CDR3 contains 14 residues. V was shortened by 3 bases and J by 9 bases, with 15 bases between the two germline ends. The CDR3 nucleotides are TGTGCCAGCAGCTTGGGCTACAGGGATGGTGAGCAGTTCTTC. Its translation: CASSLGYRDGEQFF.

The chain carries TRBV4-1 and TRBJ1-6, with D possibly matching TRBD1 (6 bases). Germline CDR1 reads MGHRA; CDR2 reads YSYEKL. CDR3 length: 18 amino acids. V was trimmed by 1 base and J by 5 bases, leaving 18 bases between them. CDR3 residues: CASSQAQVETGNNSPLHF. CDR3 sequence (DNA): TGCGCCAGCAGCCAAGCCCAAGTTGAGACAGGTAATAATTCACCCCTCCACTTT.

The CDR3 DNA follows: TGTGCCAGCAGCCCCCTAGCGGGGACTACAGATACGCAGTATTTT. It specifies CASSPLAGTTDTQYF. The chain couples TRBV6-5 to TRBJ2-3, with 9 bases aligning to TRBD2. Germline CDR1 and CDR2: MNHEY and SVGAGI. The CDR3 spans 15 residues. The J segment lost 3 bases and the V segment lost 6 bases, leaving 7 bases of the junction unmatched.

This clone was observed a few times. The chain combines TRBV12-5 with TRBJ2-1, with 7 bases matching TRBD2. V dropped 3 bases and J dropped 0; count of bases not matched to a gene: 11. Germline CDR1 reads LGHNT; CDR2 reads FRNRAP. The CDR3 sequence is 18 residues long. CDR3 nucleotide sequence: TGTGCTAGTGGTTTTGAATACCTCTCGGGGGGCTCCTACAATGAGCAGTTCTTC. The encoded protein is CASGFEYLSGGSYNEQFF.

V is TRBV5-1 and J is TRBJ1-2; 8 positions match TRBD1. Germline assignment: CDR1 SGHRS and CDR2 YFSETQ. CDR3 length: 15 residues. V lost 4 bases and J lost 4; bases outside the gene matches: 9. CDR3: CASSPLTDRAYGYTF. In DNA, the CDR3 is TGCGCCAGCAGCCCACTCACGGACAGGGCCTATGGCTACACCTTC.

This clone was observed a single time. The rearrangement joins TRBV5-1 to TRBJ2-3, with D perhaps TRBD1 (5 bases). Trimming left V 0 bases short and J 2 bases short, with 10 bases between. The CDR3 contains 15 residues. Germline CDR1 is SGHRS and CDR2 is YFSETQ. The CDR3 nucleotides are TGCGCCAGCAGCTTGGATCCAGGGTTCACAGATACGCAGTATTTT. It translates to CASSLDPGFTDTQYF.

This chain links TRBV7-9 with TRBJ2-7, with D perhaps TRBD1 (8 bases). Per the germline V gene, CDR1 is SEHNR and CDR2 is FQNEAQ (reference sequence). Trimming cost V 5 bases and J 5 bases, with 16 bases left between them. CDR3 length: 14 amino acids. CDR3: CASSPGGQANEQYF. In DNA form, the CDR3 reads TGTGCCAGCAGCCCGGGGGGACAGGCCAACGAGCAGTACTTC.